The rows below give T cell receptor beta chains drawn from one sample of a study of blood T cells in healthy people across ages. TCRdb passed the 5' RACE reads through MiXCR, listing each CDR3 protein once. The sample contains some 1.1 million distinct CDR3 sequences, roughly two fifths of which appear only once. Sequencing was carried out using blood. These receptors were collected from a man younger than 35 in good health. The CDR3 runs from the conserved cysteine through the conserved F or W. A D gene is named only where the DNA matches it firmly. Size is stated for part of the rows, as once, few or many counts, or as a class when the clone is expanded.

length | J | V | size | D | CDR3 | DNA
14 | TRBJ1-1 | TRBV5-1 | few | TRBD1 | CASCPGQTNTEAFF | TGCGCCAGCTGCCCGGGACAGACGAACACTGAAGCTTTCTTT
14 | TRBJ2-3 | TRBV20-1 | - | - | CSARLARGTDTQYF | TGCAGTGCTAGGCTAGCGAGGGGCACAGATACGCAGTATTTT
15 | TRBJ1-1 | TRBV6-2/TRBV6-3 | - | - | CASSPEQARNTEAFF | TGTGCCAGCAGCCCCGAACAGGCTAGGAACACTGAAGCTTTCTTT
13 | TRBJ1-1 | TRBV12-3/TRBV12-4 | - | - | CASRSTGNTEAFF | TGTGCCAGCAGGTCTACAGGGAACACTGAAGCTTTCTTT
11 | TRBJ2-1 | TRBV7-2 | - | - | CASSFQTEEFF | TGTGCCAGCAGCTTTCAGACAGAGGAGTTCTTC
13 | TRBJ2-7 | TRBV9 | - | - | CASSIGTGPEQYF | TGTGCCAGCAGCATAGGAACAGGGCCCGAGCAGTACTTC
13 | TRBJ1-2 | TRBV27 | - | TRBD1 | CASSIQGNYGYTF | TGTGCCAGCAGTATACAGGGGAACTATGGCTACACCTTC
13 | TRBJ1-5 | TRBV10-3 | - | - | CASAPGHNQPQHF | TGTGCTTCTGCGCCCGGACACAATCAGCCCCAGCATTTT
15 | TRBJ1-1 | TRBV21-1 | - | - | CASKGTGWCGTEAFF | TGTGCCAGCAAGGGGACAGGGTGGTGTGGAACTGAAGCTTTCTTT
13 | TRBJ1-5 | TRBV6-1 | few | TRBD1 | CASVTGQAQPQHF | TGTGCCAGCGTGACAGGGCAGGCTCAGCCCCAGCATTTT
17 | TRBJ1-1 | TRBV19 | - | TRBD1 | CASTLGTEGGSDTEAFF | TGTGCCAGTACCTTGGGGACAGAGGGGGGTAGCGACACTGAAGCTTTCTTT
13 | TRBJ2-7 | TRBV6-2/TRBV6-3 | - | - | CATGDMSSYEQYF | TGTGCCACCGGGGACATGTCCTCCTACGAGCAGTACTTC
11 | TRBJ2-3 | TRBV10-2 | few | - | CASRSPDAQYF | TGCGCCAGCAGAAGTCCAGATGCGCAGTATTTT
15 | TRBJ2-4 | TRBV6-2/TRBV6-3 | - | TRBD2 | CASRRPGLATSIQYF | TGTGCCAGCAGACGGCCCGGACTAGCGACGAGCATTCAGTACTTC
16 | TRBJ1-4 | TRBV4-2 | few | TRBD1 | CASSQQTGAIGEKLFF | TGTGCCAGCAGCCAACAAACAGGGGCCATCGGTGAAAAACTGTTTTTT
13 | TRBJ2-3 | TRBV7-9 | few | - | CASSPNYGDTQYF | TGTGCCAGCAGCCCAAATTATGGAGATACGCAGTATTTT
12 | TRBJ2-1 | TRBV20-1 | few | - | CSAGRTSNEQFF | TGCAGTGCTGGCCGGACAAGCAATGAGCAGTTCTTC
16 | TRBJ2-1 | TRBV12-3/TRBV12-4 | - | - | CASSFSPSISYNEQFF | TGTGCCAGCAGTTTTAGCCCCAGCATCTCCTACAATGAGCAGTTCTTC
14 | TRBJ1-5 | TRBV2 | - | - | CASRSGNRNQPQHF | TGTGCCAGCAGGTCAGGGAATCGCAATCAGCCCCAGCATTTT
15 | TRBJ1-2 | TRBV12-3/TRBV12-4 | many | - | CASSGMGESSYGYTF | TGTGCCAGCAGTGGAATGGGTGAAAGTAGCTATGGCTACACCTTC
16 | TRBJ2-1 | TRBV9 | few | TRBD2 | CASSINPSGGYNEQFF | TGTGCCAGCAGCATTAACCCTAGCGGGGGCTACAATGAGCAGTTCTTC
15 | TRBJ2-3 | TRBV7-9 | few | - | CASSLAALSTDTQYF | TGTGCCAGCAGCTTAGCAGCCCTGAGCACAGATACGCAGTATTTT
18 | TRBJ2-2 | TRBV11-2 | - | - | CASSPMEWARPNTGELFF | TGTGCCAGCAGCCCGATGGAGTGGGCCCGACCCAACACCGGGGAGCTGTTTTTT
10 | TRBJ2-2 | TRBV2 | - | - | CASKVRELFF | TGTGCCAGCAAGGTCAGGGAGCTGTTTTTT
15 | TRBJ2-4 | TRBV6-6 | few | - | CASSIELLAKNIQYF | TGTGCCAGCAGTATAGAGTTACTAGCCAAAAACATTCAGTACTTC
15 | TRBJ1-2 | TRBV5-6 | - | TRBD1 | CASSPGTGGAYGYTF | TGTGCCAGCAGCCCAGGGACAGGGGGCGCGTATGGCTACACCTTC
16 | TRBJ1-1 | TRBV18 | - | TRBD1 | CASSSGQGSGNTEAFF | TGTGCCAGCTCATCGGGACAGGGCAGCGGGAACACTGAAGCTTTCTTT
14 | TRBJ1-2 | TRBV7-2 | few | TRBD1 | CASRRGTELYGYTF | TGTGCCAGCAGACGCGGGACAGAGCTCTATGGCTACACCTTC
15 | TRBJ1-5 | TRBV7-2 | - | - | CASSFDLSTGQPQHF | TGTGCCAGCAGCTTTGACTTATCAACGGGTCAGCCCCAGCATTTT
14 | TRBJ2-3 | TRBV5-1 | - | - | CASNLATETDTQYF | TGCGCCAGCAACTTGGCGACAGAGACAGATACGCAGTATTTT
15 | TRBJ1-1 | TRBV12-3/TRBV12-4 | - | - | CASNPGGGRRAEAFF | TGTGCCAGCAACCCGGGCGGGGGGCGAAGGGCTGAAGCTTTCTTT
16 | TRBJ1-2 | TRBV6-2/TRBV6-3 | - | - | CASSRGSVLWTNNYTF | TGTGCCAGCAGCCGGGGATCCGTACTTTGGACGAACAACTACACCTTC
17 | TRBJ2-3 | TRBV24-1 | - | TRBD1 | CATSDPAGTGERDTQYF | TGTGCCACCAGTGATCCTGCCGGGACAGGGGAAAGAGATACGCAGTATTTT
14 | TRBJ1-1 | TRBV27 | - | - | CASSLPGRNSEAFF | TGTGCCAGCAGTTTACCGGGCCGCAATTCTGAAGCTTTCTTT
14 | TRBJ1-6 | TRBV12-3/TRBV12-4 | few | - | CASSYTGSNSPLHF | TGTGCCAGCAGTTATACAGGGAGTAATTCACCCCTCCACTTT